These 18 T cell receptor beta chains came from one sample sequenced in a study of T-cell memory formation after mild COVID-19. TCRdb redid the calling of the 5' RACE reads with MiXCR, one entry per CDR3 protein. The sample holds around 410,000 distinct CDR3 sequences, 20% to 30% seen once. The sample consisted of PBMCs or a T cell subset sorted from them (not recorded which). The receptors come from an adult woman who had mild COVID-19 (a few samples of this study predate the infection). Cell type and time point are not known.

The chain links TRBV5-1 to TRBJ1-1, with D maybe TRBD1 (5 bases). V was pared by 1 base and J by 3 bases, with 13 bases between. Germline lookup yields CDR1 SGHRS and CDR2 YFSETQ. This CDR3 has 15 amino acids. The CDR3: CASSLLGGPDTEAFF. Written as DNA, the CDR3 is TGCGCCAGCAGCTTGCTGGGGGGACCAGACACTGAAGCTTTCTTT.

This chain uses TRBV5-1 with TRBJ2-3; 14 bases align to TRBD2. Germline values: CDR1 SGHRS, CDR2 YFSETQ. CDR3 length equals 15 residues. With V trimmed by 3 bases and J by 8 bases, 5 bases remained unmatched. CDR3 DNA sequence: TGCGCCAGCAGCTCTGGGACTAGCGGGGGTGGTACGCAGTATTTT. The encoded protein is CASSSGTSGGGTQYF.

The rearrangement joins TRBV29-1 to TRBJ1-2, with a possible D match to TRBD1 (5 bases). The CDR3 covers 14 residues. Trimming took 4 bases from V and 4 from J, leaving 16 bases between them. The germline gives CDR1 SQVTM, CDR2 ANQGSEA. CDR3 in DNA: TGCAGCGTTGCAGTTCAGGGAGGGCTCTATGGCTACACCTTC. Encoded protein: CSVAVQGGLYGYTF.

J is TRBJ1-2 and V is TRBV3-1; tentatively, D is TRBD1 (6 bases). The V end was cut by 3 bases, the J end by 4 bases, with 15 bases between. This CDR3 has 15 residues. Germline CDR1 LGHDT, CDR2 YNNKEL (reference sequence). The DNA of the CDR3 is TGTGCCAGCAGCCAGGCAGGGGACTTACTCTATGGCTACACCTTC. Translated: CASSQAGDLLYGYTF.

V and J are TRBV24-1 and TRBJ2-2; either TRBD1 or TRBD2 may supply D (5 bases each). V lost 3 bases to trimming and J lost 1 base, with 14 bases between them. There are 17 residues in the CDR3. The V gene's germline CDR1 is KGHDR and CDR2 SFDVKD. This chain's CDR3 is CATSDTPGTVNTGELFF. The DNA of the CDR3 is TGTGCCACCAGTGATACACCCGGGACGGTGAACACCGGGGAGCTGTTTTTT.

This clonotype appeared a few times. The CDR3 is CATSPMRGGTDTQYF. The DNA of the CDR3 is TGTGCCACCAGCCCGATGAGGGGGGGGACAGATACGCAGTATTTT. The chain couples TRBV15 to TRBJ2-3; tentative D call: TRBD2 (7 bases). Per the germline V gene, CDR1 is LNHNV and CDR2 is YYDKDF (reference sequence). V lost 5 bases and J 3 bases, leaving 15 bases between the germline ends. The CDR3 is made up of 15 amino acids.

This clonotype was seen a few times. The V gene is TRBV30, the J gene TRBJ1-3, with TRBD1 identical over 9 bases. This CDR3 spans 16 amino acids. Germline CDR1 GTSNPN, CDR2 SVGIG (reference sequence). V gave up 2 bases and J gave up 8 bases; unmatched junction bases: 13. The CDR3 protein is CAWSPDGTGSIYTIYF. The CDR3 bases are TGTGCCTGGAGTCCAGACGGGACAGGGTCTATTTACACCATATATTTT.

This clonotype was picked up a small number of times. CDR3 amino acids: CAWGGLAGDGTGELFF. The DNA of the CDR3 is TGTGCCTGGGGGGGACTAGCGGGAGACGGCACCGGGGAGCTGTTTTTT. The chain links TRBV30 to TRBJ2-2; 14 bases are a match to TRBD2. J lost 4 bases, V lost 5 bases, and 6 bases had no gene match. CDR1 and CDR2 from the germline V gene are GTSNPN and SVGIG (reference sequence). This CDR3 is 16 amino acids long.

V is TRBV29-1 and J is TRBJ2-5, with TRBD2 identical over 8 bases. Trimming removed 4 bases from V and 2 bases from J; junction bases left unmatched: 6. CDR3 length: 14 amino acids. Germline V CDR1 and CDR2: SQVTM, ANQGSEA. In nucleotides, the CDR3 is TGCAGCGTTGTTTTGCGGGGGGAACAAGAGACCCAGTACTTC. As protein: CSVVLRGEQETQYF.

V and J are TRBV7-9 and TRBJ2-7; TRBD1 is a possible D gene (6 bases). The germline CDR1 and CDR2 sequences are SEHNR and FQNEAQ (reference sequence). Trimming pared 2 bases from V and 2 bases from J, leaving 13 bases between. This CDR3 has 15 amino acids. In DNA, the CDR3 is TGTGCCAGCAGCTTATCTCGTGGACAGACCTACGAGCAGTACTTC. Translation: CASSLSRGQTYEQYF.

The chain carries TRBV30 and TRBJ1-1; possibly TRBD1 for D (6 bases). CDR1 is GTSNPN and CDR2 is SVGIG in the germline V gene (reference sequence). The CDR3 is 16 amino acids. Deletions cut 3 bases from V and 0 bases from J, with 17 bases between. The CDR3 loop is CAWRVWGWDMNTEAFF. The CDR3 DNA follows: TGTGCCTGGAGGGTTTGGGGGTGGGACATGAACACTGAAGCTTTCTTT.

Only a few counts were recorded for this clonotype. This sequence joins TRBV7-9 and TRBJ1-1; D is perhaps TRBD1 (5 bases). The germline CDR1 and CDR2 sequences are SEHNR and FQNEAQ (reference sequence). This CDR3 is 15 amino acids long. V was cut by 5 bases and J by 0 bases, with 13 bases left in between. CDR3 sequence (DNA): TGTGCCAGCAGCACCCCGGCAGGGCTGAACACTGAAGCTTTCTTT. Translation: CASSTPAGLNTEAFF.

The rearrangement joins TRBV20-1 to TRBJ1-4; D possibly corresponds to TRBD1 (5 bases). Trimming removed 0 bases at V and 8 bases at J, with 19 bases between. The CDR3 length is 16 residues. CDR1 and CDR2 from the germline V gene are DFQATT and SNEGSKA (reference sequence). The CDR3 sequence is CSARDEGFEVEEKLFF. In DNA, the CDR3 is TGCAGTGCTAGAGATGAGGGGTTCGAGGTTGAGGAAAAACTGTTTTTT.

This clonotype came up many times. This chain uses TRBV12-3 or TRBV12-4 with TRBJ2-5; D remains ambiguous. Trimming took 6 bases from V and 5 from J, leaving 7 bases between them. The CDR3 loop spans 11 amino acids. CDR3 sequence reads: CASSIGETQYF. CDR3 coding DNA: TGTGCCAGCAGCATAGGGGAGACCCAGTACTTC.

V and J are TRBV5-1 and TRBJ2-5; 9 nucleotides match TRBD2. Germline assignment: CDR1 SGHRS and CDR2 YFSETQ. The CDR3 length is 17 residues. After removal of 0 bases from V and 2 bases from J, the junction contained 8 bases not matched to a gene. CDR3 in DNA: TGCGCCAGCAGCTTGGGGGGGACTAGCTCGACTCAAGAGACCCAGTACTTC. Encoded protein: CASSLGGTSSTQETQYF.

There are a few counts of this clonotype. The chain has TRBV29-1 and TRBJ1-1, with D unresolved. This CDR3 has 12 residues. With 4 bases removed from V and 1 base from J, the gap between germline ends came to 7 bases. The V gene's germline CDR1 is SQVTM and CDR2 ANQGSEA. CDR3 nucleotide sequence: TGCAGCGTTGTCCCAGCGAACACTGAAGCTTTCTTT. Amino acid sequence: CSVVPANTEAFF.

The chain carries TRBV7-3 and TRBJ2-3, with a possible D match to TRBD2 (5 bases). Trimming took 6 bases from V and 2 from J, leaving 18 bases between them. CDR3 size: 16 residues. Germline CDR1 and CDR2: SGHTA and FQGTGA. CDR3 loop: CASSPHPGLPTDTQYF. The DNA for the CDR3 is TGTGCCAGCAGTCCCCACCCAGGACTTCCCACAGATACGCAGTATTTT.

The CDR3 region has the DNA TGCGCCAGCAGCCCGGGCCCGGGGGACTATGGCTACACCTTC. It specifies CASSPGPGDYGYTF. The chain carries TRBV5-1 and TRBJ1-2, with a weak D call TRBD1 (5 bases). The germline V and J ends were trimmed by 4 bases and 3 bases, with 13 bases remaining between them. The CDR3 is made up of 14 amino acids. Looked up from germline, CDR1 is SGHRS and CDR2 is YFSETQ.